These 21 T cell receptor beta chains came from one sample sequenced in a study of long-term antiretroviral therapy in people with HIV. Version v3.0 of the immunoSEQ assay ran at survey level. Assay: immunoSEQ multiplex PCR; the TCRdb copy retains only in-frame clones and omits some. The sample has some 25,000 clones, 79% seen once; the top ten hold 11%. The sample was unsorted PBMCs, taken 2.1 years after starting antiretroviral therapy. The receptors come from a man between 25 and 39 years old with HIV.

This chain joins TRBV6-1 and TRBJ2-1, with TRBD1 as a possible D gene (5 bases). CDR1 is MNHNS and CDR2 is SASEGT in the germline V gene. The ends were cut back, 7 bases at V and 9 bases at J, with 16 bases in the middle. CDR3 length equals 13 residues. Written as DNA, the CDR3 is TGTGCCAGCATCCGACAGAGTTTGTCTGAGCAGTTCTTC. Its protein is CASIRQSLSEQFF.

The chain uses TRBV5-8 and TRBJ2-2; 8 bases agree with TRBD1. Looked up from germline, CDR1 is SGHTS and CDR2 is YDEGEE. The length of the CDR3 is 17 residues. V trimming: 2 bases; J trimming: 2 bases; junction bases outside the gene matches: 8. DNA of the CDR3: TGTGCCAGCAGCTTTTCCGCCAGGGGGCTCAACACCGGGGAGCTGTTTTTT. It translates to CASSFSARGLNTGELFF. Complete variable domain (other parts from reference TRBV5-8 and TRBJ2-2): EAGVTQSPTHLIKTRGQQATLRCSPISGHTSVYWYQQALGLGLQFLLWYDEGEERNRGNFPPRFSGRQFPNYSSELNVNALELEDSALYLCASSFSARGLNTGELFFGEGSRLTVL.

The table lists this clone with a few counts. The J gene is TRBJ1-2, the V gene TRBV18; TRBD1 might be the D (5 bases). The CDR3 runs to 14 residues. Trimming shortened V by 3 bases and J by 5 bases, and 13 bases separated the two germline ends. Germline values: CDR1 KGHSH, CDR2 LQKENI. CDR3 residues: CASSPSPDSYGYTF. The CDR3 DNA follows: TGTGCCAGCTCACCGTCCCCCGACAGTTATGGCTACACCTTC.

The chain combines TRBV7-2 with TRBJ2-1; no definite D call. V lost 5 bases to trimming and J lost 7 bases, with 9 bases between them. The CDR3 length is 12 residues. From germline, CDR1 is SGHTA and CDR2 FQGNSA. The chain's CDR3 is CASSPERNEQFF. The CDR3, as DNA: TGTGCCAGCAGCCCCGAGCGTAATGAGCAGTTCTTC.

The chain joins TRBV6-6 to TRBJ2-1; 8 bases fit TRBD1. The V and J ends lost 5 bases and 4 bases, in that order; junction bases with no gene match: 7. The CDR3 length is 15 residues. Germline V gene data show CDR1 as MNHNY and CDR2 as SVGAGI (reference sequence). The CDR3 sequence: CASSTRDRNYNEQFF. The CDR3 nucleotides are TGTGCCAGCAGTACCCGGGACAGGAATTACAATGAGCAGTTCTTC.

This chain uses TRBV5-4 with TRBJ2-5; TRBD1 or TRBD2 may be the D gene (5 bases each). CDR3 size: 16 residues. Looked up from germline, CDR1 is SGHNT and CDR2 is YYREEE (reference sequence). V lost 3 bases and J 5 bases, leaving 20 bases between the germline ends. The CDR3 is CASSSNPGPGMETQYF. In nucleotides, the CDR3 is TGTGCCAGCAGCTCAAACCCGGGACCAGGGATGGAGACCCAGTACTTC. The variable domain in full, with the rest retrieved from reference TRBV5-4 and TRBJ2-5, is ETGVTQSPTHLIKTRGQQVTLRCSSQSGHNTVSWYQQALGQGPQFIFQYYREEENGRGNFPPRFSGLQFPNYSSELNVNALELDDSALYLCASSSNPGPGMETQYFGPGTRLLVL.

The gene calls are TRBV9 and TRBJ2-2; 7 bases are a match to TRBD2. CDR1 is SGDLS, CDR2 YYNGEE, per germline. The CDR3 is 14 amino acids. V lost 0 bases, J lost 5 bases, and 1 base stayed unmatched. The CDR3: CASSVGRGTGELFF. In DNA, the CDR3 is TGTGCCAGCAGCGTAGGGCGGGGGACCGGGGAGCTGTTTTTT.

The chain couples TRBV6-5 to TRBJ1-1; no clear D gene. The germline V gene has CDR1 MNHEY and CDR2 SVGAGI. This CDR3 has 14 amino acids. V shed 5 bases and J shed 0 bases, with 10 bases lying between them. For the CDR3, the DNA is TGTGCCAGCAGTCTGACGGAGATGAACACTGAAGCTTTCTTT. Residues: CASSLTEMNTEAFF.

The rearrangement links TRBV30 to TRBJ2-4; D unresolved. In germline, CDR1 is GTSNPN, CDR2 SVGIG (reference sequence). This CDR3 is built from 13 residues. The V and J ends lost 2 bases and 0 bases respectively, with 5 bases between them. CDR3 DNA: TGTGCCTGGAGTAGTGTAGCCAAAAACATTCAGTACTTC. Translated, it gives CAWSSVAKNIQYF.

On this clone: Other DNA sequences from this sample encode an identical CDR3 as well. The chain couples TRBV7-3 to TRBJ2-5, with D possibly TRBD1 on 6 matching bases. V lost 2 bases, J lost 5 bases, and 9 bases lay in between. This CDR3 spans 13 amino acids. CDR1 is SGHTA and CDR2 is FQGTGA in the germline V gene. CDR3 in amino acids: CASSLGGLETQYF. For the CDR3, the DNA is TGTGCCAGCAGCTTAGGGGGCCTCGAGACCCAGTACTTC.

This sequence joins TRBV6-4 and TRBJ2-2; D gene ambiguous. CDR3 length equals 14 residues. V was trimmed by 3 bases and J by 6 bases, leaving 11 bases between them. Germline CDR1 and CDR2: MRHNA and SNTAGT. The CDR3 here is CASSERPSSGELFF. CDR3 DNA: TGTGCCAGCAGTGAGCGACCTTCATCCGGGGAGCTGTTTTTT.

This clone was picked up one time. This chain links TRBV5-4 with TRBJ2-2; possibly TRBD2 for D (7 bases). Trimming removed 0 bases from V and 0 bases from J, with 9 bases in between. The CDR3 totals 16 residues. Germline values: CDR1 SGHNT, CDR2 YYREEE (reference sequence). This CDR3 is CASSLAGGPNTGELFF. CDR3 DNA: TGTGCCAGCAGCTTGGCCGGGGGGCCGAACACCGGGGAGCTGTTTTTT.

The chain combines TRBV2 with TRBJ2-1; D is ambiguous. V was trimmed by 3 bases and J by 2 bases, leaving 8 bases between them. The CDR3 has 14 residues. Germline loops: CDR1 SNHLY, CDR2 FYNNEI. The CDR3 loop is CASSEAGTYNEQFF. The CDR3 bases are TGTGCCAGCAGTGAGGCAGGTACCTACAATGAGCAGTTCTTC.

The rearrangement links TRBV5-4 to TRBJ1-1; D uncertain. The ends were cut back, 1 base at V and 4 bases at J, with 8 bases in the middle. Per the germline V gene, CDR1 is SGHNT and CDR2 is YYREEE (reference sequence). This CDR3 spans 13 amino acids. This CDR3 is CASSLNGGTEAFF. The DNA of the CDR3 is TGTGCCAGCAGCTTGAATGGAGGCACTGAAGCTTTCTTT. The whole variable domain, filled in from reference TRBV5-4 and TRBJ1-1, reads ETGVTQSPTHLIKTRGQQVTLRCSSQSGHNTVSWYQQALGQGPQFIFQYYREEENGRGNFPPRFSGLQFPNYSSELNVNALELDDSALYLCASSLNGGTEAFFGQGTRLTVV.

This chain links TRBV7-9 with TRBJ2-1; 14 bases are shared with TRBD2. Germline V CDR1 and CDR2: SEHNR, FQNEAQ (reference sequence). V trimming: 4 bases; J trimming: 0 bases; junction bases outside the gene matches: 8. The CDR3 loop spans 19 amino acids. The CDR3 DNA follows: TGTGCCAGCAGCTCTCCGACTAGCGGGGGGGCCGGCTCCTACAATGAGCAGTTCTTC. The encoded protein is CASSSPTSGGAGSYNEQFF.

The CDR3 DNA reads as TGTGCCAGCAGTTGGACTAGCGGGGGTTCCAAAAACATTCAGTACTTC. Its translation: CASSWTSGGSKNIQYF. The rearrangement uses TRBV2 and TRBJ2-4, with TRBD2 identical over 13 bases. The germline V gene encodes CDR1 SNHLY and CDR2 FYNNEI. This CDR3 has 16 amino acids. V lost 5 bases and J lost 2; bases outside the gene matches: 3.

This chain joins TRBV6-1 and TRBJ1-4, with D perhaps matching TRBD1 (5 bases). V shed 6 bases and J shed 2 bases, with 13 bases lying between them. The germline CDR1 and CDR2 sequences are MNHNS and SASEGT. CDR3 length equals 15 residues. The DNA of the CDR3 is TGTGCCAGCAGATCAGGGTTCCCGACTAATGAAAAACTGTTTTTT. Translated: CASRSGFPTNEKLFF.

This chain uses TRBV5-1 with TRBJ1-2, with TRBD1 identical over 9 bases. The V gene's germline CDR1 is SGHRS and CDR2 YFSETQ. This CDR3 is built from 15 residues. With V trimmed by 1 base and J by 4 bases, 5 bases remained unmatched. DNA of the CDR3: TGCGCCAGCAGCTTGCCGGGACAGGGAGCCTATGGCTACACCTTC. It specifies CASSLPGQGAYGYTF.

The chain has TRBV9 and TRBJ2-1, with D maybe TRBD1 (6 bases). The V end was cut by 2 bases, the J end by 6 bases, with 21 bases between. Germline loops: CDR1 SGDLS, CDR2 YYNGEE. The CDR3 has 17 residues. Here the CDR3 reads CASSVVMSQGSVNEQFF. The CDR3 region has the DNA TGTGCCAGCAGCGTTGTTATGTCTCAGGGGTCGGTCAATGAGCAGTTCTTC.

The CDR3 bases are TGCACCCCCGCAGACGGTGGAAACACCATATATTTT. This encodes CTPADGGNTIYF. The chain combines TRBV29-1 with TRBJ1-3; D uncertain. Germline V lookup: CDR1 SQVTM, CDR2 ANQGSEA. CDR3 length: 12 residues.

The chain recombines TRBV6-1 with TRBJ1-1, with D maybe TRBD1 (6 bases). The CDR3 consists of 14 residues. Per germline, CDR1 MNHNS and CDR2 SASEGT. Trimming shortened V by 3 bases and J by 6 bases, and 14 bases separated the two germline ends. The CDR3 sequence: CASSDGGGGSEAFF. DNA of the CDR3: TGTGCCAGCAGTGACGGGGGAGGGGGGTCTGAAGCTTTCTTT.